A single TCR beta chain is shown here with its context. Its specificity is unknown. This sample was included in a study of cytotoxic CD8 clonotypes in ibrutinib-treated CLL. For the study at large: Results showed about 24 partial and 2 complete responses; following median about 68 months, 14 remained remitted, roughly 12 advanced. Response sampling came at median roughly 12 months of treatment, ranging roughly 6 to 36 months. General observations from the study: Baseline clonality was higher than in age-matched healthy donors and moved in step with circulating CD8+ T-cell counts. Sampling time points were not equivalent between sustained-remission and progressing patients.

The CDR3 sequence is 17 residues long. Germline V gene data show CDR1 as LNHDA and CDR2 as SQIVND (reference sequence). V was pared by 7 bases and J by 7 bases, with 18 bases of the junction left unmatched. TCRdb's table, derived via immunoSEQ multiplex PCR, lists solely in-frame clones and lacks some. This table has roughly 150,000 clones, roughly four fifths appearing once. V is TRBV19 and J is TRBJ1-5, with 8 bases aligning to TRBD1. Sequenced material: PBMCs, taken after 12 months of ibrutinib treatment. This sequence originates from a human donor with chronic lymphocytic leukemia. CDR3 in DNA: TGTGCCAGTAAGTTCCTCGGAGGACAGGGTTTCGGACAGCCCCAGCATTTT. Its protein product is CASKFLGGQGFGQPQHF.